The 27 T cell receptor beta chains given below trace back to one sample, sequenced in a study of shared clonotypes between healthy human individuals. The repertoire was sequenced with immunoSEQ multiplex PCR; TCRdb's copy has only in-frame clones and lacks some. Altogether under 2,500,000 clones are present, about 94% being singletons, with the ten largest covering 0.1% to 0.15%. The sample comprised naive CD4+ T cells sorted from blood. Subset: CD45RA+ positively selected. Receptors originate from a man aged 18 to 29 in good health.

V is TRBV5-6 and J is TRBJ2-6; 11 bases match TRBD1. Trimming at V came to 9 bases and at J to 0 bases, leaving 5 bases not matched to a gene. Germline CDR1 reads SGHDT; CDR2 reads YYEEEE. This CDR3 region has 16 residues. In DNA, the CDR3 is TGTGCCACCAGGACAGGGGGCCCCTCTGGGGCCAACGTCCTGACTTTC. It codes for CATRTGGPSGANVLTF.

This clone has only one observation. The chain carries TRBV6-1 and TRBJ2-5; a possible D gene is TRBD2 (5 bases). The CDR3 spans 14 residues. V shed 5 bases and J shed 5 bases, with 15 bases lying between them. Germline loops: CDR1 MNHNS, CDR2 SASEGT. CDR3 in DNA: TGTGCCAGCAGTCTAACTAGGCCCTCGGAGACCCAGTACTTC. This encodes CASSLTRPSETQYF.

Here the CDR3 DNA reads TGCGCCAGCAGCTTGGCTCCGGGATCGAGAGGAAACACCATATATTTT. Its translation: CASSLAPGSRGNTIYF. V and J are TRBV5-1 and TRBJ1-3, with D hard to call. Between the trimmed V and J ends, which lost 0 bases and 4 bases, there was a span of 14 bases. CDR1 is SGHRS, CDR2 YFSETQ, per germline. The CDR3 has 16 amino acids. Complete variable domain (other parts from reference TRBV5-1 and TRBJ1-3): KAGVTQTPRYLIKTRGQQVTLSCSPISGHRSVSWYQQTPGQGLQFLFEYFSETQRNKGNFPGRFSGRQFSNSRSEMNVSTLELGDSALYLCASSLAPGSRGNTIYFGEGSWLTVV.

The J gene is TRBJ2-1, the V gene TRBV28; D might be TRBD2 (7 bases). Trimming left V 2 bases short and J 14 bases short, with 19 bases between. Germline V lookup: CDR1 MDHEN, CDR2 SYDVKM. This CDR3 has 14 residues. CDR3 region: CASSLRVGGLWEFF. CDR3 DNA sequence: TGTGCCAGCAGTTTAAGGGTCGGGGGGCTTTGGGAGTTCTTC.

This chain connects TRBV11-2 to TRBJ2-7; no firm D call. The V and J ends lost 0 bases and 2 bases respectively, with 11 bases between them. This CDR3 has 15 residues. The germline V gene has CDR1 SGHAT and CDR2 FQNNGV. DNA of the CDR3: TGTGCCAGCAGCTTAGAAGATGGACGGCCCTACGAGCAGTACTTC. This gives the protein CASSLEDGRPYEQYF. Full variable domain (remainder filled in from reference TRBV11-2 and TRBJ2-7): EAGVAQSPRYKIIEKRQSVAFWCNPISGHATLYWYQQILGQGPKLLIQFQNNGVVDDSQLPKDRFSAERLKGVDSTLKIQPAKLEDSAVYLCASSLEDGRPYEQYFGPGTRLTVT.

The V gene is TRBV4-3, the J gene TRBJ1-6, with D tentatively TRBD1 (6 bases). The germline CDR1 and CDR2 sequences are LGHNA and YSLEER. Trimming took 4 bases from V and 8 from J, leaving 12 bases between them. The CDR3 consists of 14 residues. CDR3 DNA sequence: TGCGCCAGCAGCCTCGGACAGATCGATTCACCCCTCCACTTT. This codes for CASSLGQIDSPLHF.

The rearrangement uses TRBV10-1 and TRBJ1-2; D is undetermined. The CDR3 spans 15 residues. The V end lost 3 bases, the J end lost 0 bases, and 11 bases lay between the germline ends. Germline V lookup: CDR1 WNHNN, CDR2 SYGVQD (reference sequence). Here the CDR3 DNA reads TGCGCCAGCAGTGAAGCGATCGGACCTAACTATGGCTACACCTTC. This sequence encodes CASSEAIGPNYGYTF.

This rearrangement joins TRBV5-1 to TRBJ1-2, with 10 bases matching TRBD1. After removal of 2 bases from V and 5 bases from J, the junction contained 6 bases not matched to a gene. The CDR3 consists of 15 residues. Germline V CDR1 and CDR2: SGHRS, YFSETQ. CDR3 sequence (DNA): TGCGCCAGCAGCTTTTTGGGGACAGGGGAATATGGCTACACCTTC. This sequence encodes CASSFLGTGEYGYTF.

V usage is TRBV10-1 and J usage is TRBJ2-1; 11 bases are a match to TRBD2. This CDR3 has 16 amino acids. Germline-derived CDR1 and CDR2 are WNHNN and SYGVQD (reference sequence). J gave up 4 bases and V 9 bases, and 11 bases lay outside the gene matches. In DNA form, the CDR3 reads TGCGCCAGGCGGGGGCTCAGACTAGCGGGGTACAATGAGCAGTTCTTC. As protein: CARRGLRLAGYNEQFF.

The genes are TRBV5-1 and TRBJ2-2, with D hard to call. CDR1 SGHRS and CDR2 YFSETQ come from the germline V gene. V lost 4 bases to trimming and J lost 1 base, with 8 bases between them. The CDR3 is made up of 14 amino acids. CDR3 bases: TGCGCCAGCAGCCCCGGTTGGAACACCGGGGAGCTGTTTTTT. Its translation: CASSPGWNTGELFF.

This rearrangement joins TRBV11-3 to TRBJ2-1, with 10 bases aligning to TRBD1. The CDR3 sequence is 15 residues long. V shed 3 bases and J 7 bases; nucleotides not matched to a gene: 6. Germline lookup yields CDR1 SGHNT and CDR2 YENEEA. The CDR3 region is CASSLGTGVLNEQFF. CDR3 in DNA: TGTGCCAGCAGCTTGGGGACAGGGGTTCTAAATGAGCAGTTCTTC.

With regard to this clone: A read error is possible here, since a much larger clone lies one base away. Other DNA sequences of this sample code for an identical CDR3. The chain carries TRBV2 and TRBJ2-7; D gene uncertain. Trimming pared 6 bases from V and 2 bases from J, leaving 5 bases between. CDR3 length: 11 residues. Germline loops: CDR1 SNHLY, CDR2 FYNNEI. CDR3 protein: CASSAPYEQYF. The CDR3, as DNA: TGTGCCAGCAGCGCCCCCTACGAGCAGTACTTC.

CDR3 protein: CASSLRFSGANVLTF. CDR3 DNA sequence: TGTGCCAGCAGCTTACGATTCTCTGGGGCCAACGTCCTGACTTTC. The chain employs TRBV7-9 and TRBJ2-6; D remains unclear. The CDR3 covers 15 residues. The germline V and J ends were trimmed by 2 bases and 0 bases, with 5 bases remaining between them. Germline CDR1 and CDR2: SEHNR and FQNEAQ (reference sequence).

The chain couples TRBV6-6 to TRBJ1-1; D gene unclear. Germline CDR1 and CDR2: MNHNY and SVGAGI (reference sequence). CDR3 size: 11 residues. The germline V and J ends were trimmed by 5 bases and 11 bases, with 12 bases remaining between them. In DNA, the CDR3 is TGTGCCAGCAGTCTAGTGTCAGATGCTTTCTTT. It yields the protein CASSLVSDAFF.

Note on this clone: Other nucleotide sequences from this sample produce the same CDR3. The DNA of the CDR3 is TGTGCCTGGAGTTCCACGGGGGTCACTGAAGCTTTCTTT. Its protein is CAWSSTGVTEAFF. J is TRBJ1-1 and V is TRBV30, with D possibly being TRBD1 (5 bases). The CDR3 is made up of 13 amino acids. Germline lookup yields CDR1 GTSNPN and CDR2 SVGIG (reference sequence). V dropped 2 bases and J dropped 4 bases, with 11 bases sitting between them.

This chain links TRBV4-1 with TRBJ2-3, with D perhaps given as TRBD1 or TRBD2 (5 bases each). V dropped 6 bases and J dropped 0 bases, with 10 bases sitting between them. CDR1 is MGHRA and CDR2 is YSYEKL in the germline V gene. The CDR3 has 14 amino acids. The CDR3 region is CASSTGGSTDTQYF. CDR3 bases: TGCGCCAGCAGTACTGGGGGTAGCACAGATACGCAGTATTTT.

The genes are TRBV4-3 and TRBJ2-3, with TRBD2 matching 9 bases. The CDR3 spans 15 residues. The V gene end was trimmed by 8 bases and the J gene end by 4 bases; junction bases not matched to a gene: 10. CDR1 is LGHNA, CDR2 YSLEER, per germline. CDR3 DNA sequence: TGCGCCAGCGCGCAATTAGCGGGAGAGGCAGATACGCAGTATTTT. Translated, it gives CASAQLAGEADTQYF.

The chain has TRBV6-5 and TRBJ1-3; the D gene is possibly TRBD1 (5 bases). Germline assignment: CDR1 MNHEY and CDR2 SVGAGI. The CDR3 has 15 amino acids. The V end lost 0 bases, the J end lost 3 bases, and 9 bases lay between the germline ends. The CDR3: CASSYSQGNGNTIYF. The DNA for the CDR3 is TGTGCCAGCAGTTACTCCCAGGGTAATGGAAACACCATATATTTT.

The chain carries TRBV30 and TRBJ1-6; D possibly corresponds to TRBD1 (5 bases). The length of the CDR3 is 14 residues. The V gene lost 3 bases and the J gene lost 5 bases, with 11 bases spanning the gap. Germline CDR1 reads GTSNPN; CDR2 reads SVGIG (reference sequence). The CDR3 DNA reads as TGTGCCTGGAGGCAGGGAAAGGATAATTCACCCCTCCACTTT. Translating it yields CAWRQGKDNSPLHF.

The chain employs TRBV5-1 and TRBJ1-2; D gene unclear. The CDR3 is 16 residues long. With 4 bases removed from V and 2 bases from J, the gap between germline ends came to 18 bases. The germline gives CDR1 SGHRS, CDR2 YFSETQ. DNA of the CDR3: TGCGCCAGCAGCCTCCCGGTGTTCGGGCACAACTATGGCTACACCTTC. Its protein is CASSLPVFGHNYGYTF.

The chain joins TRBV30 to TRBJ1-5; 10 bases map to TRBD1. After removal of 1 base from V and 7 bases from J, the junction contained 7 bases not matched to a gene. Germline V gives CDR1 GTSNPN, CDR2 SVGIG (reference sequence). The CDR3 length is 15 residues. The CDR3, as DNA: TGTGCCTGGAGTGGGGACAGGGGAGCGGGACAGCCCCAGCATTTT. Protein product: CAWSGDRGAGQPQHF.

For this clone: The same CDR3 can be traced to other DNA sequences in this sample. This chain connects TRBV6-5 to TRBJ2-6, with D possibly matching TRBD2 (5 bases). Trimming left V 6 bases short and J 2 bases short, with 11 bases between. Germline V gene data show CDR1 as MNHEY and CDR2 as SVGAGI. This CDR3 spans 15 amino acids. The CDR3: CASSSAGAGANVLTF. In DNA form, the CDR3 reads TGTGCCAGCAGCTCCGCGGGCGCTGGGGCCAACGTCCTGACTTTC.

The CDR3 here is CSFSTGGNSPLHF. CDR3 nucleotides: TGCAGCTTCTCGACAGGGGGGAATTCACCCCTCCACTTT. V and J are TRBV29-1 and TRBJ1-6; 9 bases agree with TRBD1. Germline CDR1 is SQVTM and CDR2 is ANQGSEA. This CDR3 spans 13 amino acids. After removal of 8 bases from V and 7 bases from J, the junction contained 6 bases not matched to a gene.

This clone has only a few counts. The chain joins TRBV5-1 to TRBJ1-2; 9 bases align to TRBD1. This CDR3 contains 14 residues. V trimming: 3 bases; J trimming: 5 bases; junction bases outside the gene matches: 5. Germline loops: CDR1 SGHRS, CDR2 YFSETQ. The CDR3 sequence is CASSSQGAVYGYTF. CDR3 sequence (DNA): TGCGCCAGCAGCTCACAGGGGGCGGTTTATGGCTACACCTTC.

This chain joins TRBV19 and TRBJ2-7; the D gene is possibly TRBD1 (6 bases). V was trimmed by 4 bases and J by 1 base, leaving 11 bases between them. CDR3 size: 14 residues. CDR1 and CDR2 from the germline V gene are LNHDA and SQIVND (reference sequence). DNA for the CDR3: TGTGCCAGTAGTACGACAGGTCAATCCTACGAGCAGTACTTC. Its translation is CASSTTGQSYEQYF.

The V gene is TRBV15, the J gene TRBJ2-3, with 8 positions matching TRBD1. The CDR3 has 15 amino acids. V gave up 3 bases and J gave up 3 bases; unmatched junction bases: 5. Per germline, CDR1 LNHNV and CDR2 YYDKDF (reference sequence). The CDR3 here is CATSREQGGTDTQYF. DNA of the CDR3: TGTGCCACCAGCAGGGAACAGGGGGGTACAGATACGCAGTATTTT.

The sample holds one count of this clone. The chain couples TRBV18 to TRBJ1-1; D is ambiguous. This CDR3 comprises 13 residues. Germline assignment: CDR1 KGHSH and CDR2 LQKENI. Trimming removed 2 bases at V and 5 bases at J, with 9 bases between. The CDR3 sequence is CASSPSPGTEAFF. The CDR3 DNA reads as TGTGCCAGCTCACCATCCCCGGGTACTGAAGCTTTCTTT. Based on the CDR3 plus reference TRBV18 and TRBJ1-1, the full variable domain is NAGVMQNPRHLVRRRGQEARLRCSPMKGHSHVYWYRQLPEEGLKFMVYLQKENIIDESGMPKERFSAEFPKEGPSILRIQQVVRGDSAAYFCASSPSPGTEAFFGQGTRLTVV.